The clone carrying this TCR beta chain was seen only once. Germline CDR1 and CDR2: LNHDA and SQIVND (reference sequence). This CDR3 has 13 amino acids. V lost 6 bases to trimming and J lost 8 bases, with 13 bases between them. These data come from a study of blood T cell repertoires in COVID-19. About the research overall: Samples of COVID-19 (acute and convalescent) were obtained from the United States, Italy and Spain. T cells, B-cell-depleted T cells, or PBMCs provided the cDNA or gDNA that served as material.

Authors' data handling: Estimates of nucleated cell counts were drawn from the amplification of reference gene primers. Clones were read by immunoSEQ multiplex PCR, and TCRdb kept only the in-frame ones, dropping some. Clone size and the V and J calls come from that table; the DNA yielded D and trimming. The sample comprises roughly 80,000 clones, about four fifths of which are singletons, and roughly 9% rests with the top ten. The receptor's source is a human donor in a cohort sampled during active COVID-19. Specimen: peripheral blood. The chain is built from TRBV19 and TRBJ1-4; weak D call: TRBD1 (5 bases). The CDR3 spells CASSPGRGEKLFF. Written as DNA, the CDR3 is TGTGCCAGTAGCCCCGGCCGGGGGGAAAAACTGTTTTTT.